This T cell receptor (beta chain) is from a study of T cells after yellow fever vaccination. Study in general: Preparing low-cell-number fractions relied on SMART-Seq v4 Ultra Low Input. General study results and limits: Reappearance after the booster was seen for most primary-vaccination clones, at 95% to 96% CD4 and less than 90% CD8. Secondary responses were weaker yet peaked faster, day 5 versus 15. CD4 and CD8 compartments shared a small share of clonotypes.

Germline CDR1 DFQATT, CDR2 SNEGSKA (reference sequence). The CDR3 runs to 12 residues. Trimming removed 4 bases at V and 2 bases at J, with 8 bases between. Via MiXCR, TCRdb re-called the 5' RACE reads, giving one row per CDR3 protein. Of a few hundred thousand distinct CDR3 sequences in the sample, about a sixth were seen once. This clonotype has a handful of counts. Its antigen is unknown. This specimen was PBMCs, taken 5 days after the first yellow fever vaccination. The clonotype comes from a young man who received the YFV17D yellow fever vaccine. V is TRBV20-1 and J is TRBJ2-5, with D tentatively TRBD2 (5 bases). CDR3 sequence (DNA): TGCAGTGCTACCGGGATTCAAGAGACCCAGTACTTC. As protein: CSATGIQETQYF.